The sequence of this T cell receptor beta chain was determined in a study of T cells in Graves' hyperthyroidism and ophthalmopathy. Findings of the study overall: Blood also carried most thyroid clonotypes expanded above 0.001.

This clonotype occurred a few times. Its specificity is unknown. RNA transcripts provided the source from which TCR beta CDR3 regions were amplified. First-round RT-PCR with HTBI primers amplified the TCR CDR3 region. In TCRdb, the multiplex PCR reads were re-called with MiXCR into one record per CDR3 protein. The sample yields hundreds of thousands of distinct CDR3 sequences, about 14% seen once. The CDR3 sequence is 16 residues long. Germline V CDR1 and CDR2: SEHNR, FQNEAQ (reference sequence). Trimming pared 6 bases from V and 0 bases from J, leaving 14 bases between. This TCR came from a woman aged 45-60 years with Graves' ophthalmopathy. The source material was blood. The chain joins TRBV7-9 to TRBJ2-2; a weak D match, TRBD1 (6 bases). CDR3 protein: CASRPTAGANTGELFF. The CDR3 DNA reads as TGTGCCAGCAGACCTACCGCAGGGGCGAACACCGGGGAGCTGTTTTTT. Complete variable domain (other parts from reference TRBV7-9 and TRBJ2-2): DTGVSQNPRHKITKRGQNVTFRCDPISEHNRLYWYRQTLGQGPEFLTYFQNEAQLEKSRLLSDRFSAERPKGSFSTLEIQRTEQGDSAMYLCASRPTAGANTGELFFGEGSRLTVL.